Sequencing of this TCR beta chain was carried out in a study of T-cell reconstitution after alpha-beta-depleted transplantation in children. Findings of the study overall: Among T cells one year after transplant, newly produced cells accounted for most counts and diversity. Some patients showed high day-60 TCRbeta diversity, which derived from surviving recipient T cells and thymic progenitors.

For this clonotype: The antigen remains undetermined.

This CDR3 comprises 13 residues. V lost 5 bases to trimming and J lost 7 bases; unmatched junction nucleotides: 7. The library targeted TCRbeta and was prepared with unique molecular identifiers. TCRdb re-called the PCR reads through MiXCR, storing one row per CDR3 protein. The sample includes a few hundred thousand distinct CDR3 sequences, over 40% seen only once; the top ten take 27%. The sequence came from a girl aged 2 to 9 with aplastic anemia, due to receive a stem cell transplant. The chain recombines TRBV12-3 or TRBV12-4 with TRBJ2-5; 7 bases fit TRBD2. The source was PBMCs, collected before TCRalphabeta/CD19-depleted stem cell transplant. Written as DNA, the CDR3 is TGTGCCAGCAGTCGGGGGGTGGGTGGGACCCAGTACTTC. This codes for CASSRGVGGTQYF.